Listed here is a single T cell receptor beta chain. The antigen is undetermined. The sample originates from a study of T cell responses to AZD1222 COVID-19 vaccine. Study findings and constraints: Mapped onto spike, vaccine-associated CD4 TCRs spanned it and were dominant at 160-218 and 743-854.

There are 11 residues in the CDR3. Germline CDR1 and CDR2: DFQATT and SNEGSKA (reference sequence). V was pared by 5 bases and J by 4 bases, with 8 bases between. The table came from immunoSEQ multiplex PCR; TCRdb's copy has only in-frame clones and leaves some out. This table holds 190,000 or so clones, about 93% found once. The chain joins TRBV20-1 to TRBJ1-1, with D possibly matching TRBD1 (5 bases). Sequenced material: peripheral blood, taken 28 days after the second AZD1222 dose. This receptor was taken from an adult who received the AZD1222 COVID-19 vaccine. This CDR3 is CSARGGTEAFF. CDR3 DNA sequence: TGCAGTGCTCGGGGGGGCACTGAAGCTTTCTTT.